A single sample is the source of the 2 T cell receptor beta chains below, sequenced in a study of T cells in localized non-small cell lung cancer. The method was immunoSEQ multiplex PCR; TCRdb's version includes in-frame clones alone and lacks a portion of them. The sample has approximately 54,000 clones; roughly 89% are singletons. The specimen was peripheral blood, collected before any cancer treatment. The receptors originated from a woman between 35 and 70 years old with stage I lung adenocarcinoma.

This CDR3 is CAWSGSYEAFF. In nucleotides, the CDR3 is TGTGCCTGGAGTGGTTCTTATGAAGCTTTCTTT. The chain is built from TRBV30 and TRBJ1-1; D uncertain. Trimming removed 1 base from V and 7 bases from J, with 7 bases in between. The CDR3 runs 11 residues. CDR1 and CDR2 (germline): GTSNPN, SVGIG (reference sequence).

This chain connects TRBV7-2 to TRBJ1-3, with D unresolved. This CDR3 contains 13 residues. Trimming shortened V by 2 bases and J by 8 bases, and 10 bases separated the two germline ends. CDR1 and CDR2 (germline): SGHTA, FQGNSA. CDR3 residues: CASSLFREDTIYF. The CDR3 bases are TGTGCCAGCAGCTTATTCCGGGAGGACACCATATATTTT.